This T cell receptor beta chain stems from a study of T cells in Graves' hyperthyroidism and ophthalmopathy. Overall study findings and caveats: In blood, most of the thyroid clonotypes expanded above 0.001 were also present. Ophthalmopathy and stable hyperthyroidism were told apart by a 13 V-J model.

Each ophthalmopathy patient scored at least 3 on the Clinical Activity Score and at least 4 on NOSPECS grade, with duration under 3 months. Amplified TCR beta CDR3 regions came from RNA transcripts. With the HTBI primer set, the TCR CDR3 went through a first round of RT-PCR. TCRdb reprocessed the multiplex PCR reads with MiXCR, giving one entry per CDR3 protein. The sample consists of approximately 400,000 distinct CDR3 sequences, 15% to 20% of them appearing once. V shed 9 bases and J shed 2 bases, with 13 bases lying between them. The CDR3 contains 13 residues. CDR1 and CDR2 (germline): SGHDN, FVKESK. This clonotype was picked up a small number of times. Its specificity is unknown.

This rearrangement joins TRBV14 to TRBJ1-1, with D possibly TRBD1 on 5 matching bases. This TCR came from a man between 18 and 35 years old with Graves' ophthalmopathy. Sequencing used blood. CDR3 coding DNA: TGTGCCAGTGCAACAGGTTTTAACACTGAAGCTTTCTTT. As protein: CASATGFNTEAFF.